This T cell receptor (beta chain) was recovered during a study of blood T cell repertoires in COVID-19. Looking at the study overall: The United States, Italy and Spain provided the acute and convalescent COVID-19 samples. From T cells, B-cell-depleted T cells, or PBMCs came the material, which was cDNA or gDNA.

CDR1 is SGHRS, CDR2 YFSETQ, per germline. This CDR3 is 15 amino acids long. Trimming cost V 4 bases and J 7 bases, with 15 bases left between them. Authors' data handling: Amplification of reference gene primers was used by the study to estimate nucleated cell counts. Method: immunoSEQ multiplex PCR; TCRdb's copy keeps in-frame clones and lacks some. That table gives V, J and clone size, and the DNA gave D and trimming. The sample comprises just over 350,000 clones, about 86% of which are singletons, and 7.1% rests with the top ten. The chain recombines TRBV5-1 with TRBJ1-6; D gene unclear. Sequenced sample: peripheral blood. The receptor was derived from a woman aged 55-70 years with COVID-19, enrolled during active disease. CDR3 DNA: TGCGCCAGCAGCCCCAACTCGGGTAGGAATTCACCCCTCCACTTT. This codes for CASSPNSGRNSPLHF.